The entry below describes one TCR beta chain. Original processing methods: Estimates of nucleated cell counts were drawn from the amplification of reference gene primers. Repertoires were generated with immunoSEQ multiplex PCR, while TCRdb's copy carries only in-frame clones and drops some. The V and J calls and clone size are taken from that table; D and trimming were inferred from the DNA. The table lists about 150,000 clones, 75% to 85% of them singletons. Germline V CDR1 and CDR2: SGDLS, YYNGEE. The CDR3 length is 14 residues. V lost 10 bases, J lost 2 bases, and 4 bases stayed unmatched. The data were taken from a study of blood T cell repertoires in COVID-19. The overall study: Collection of acute and convalescent COVID-19 samples took place in the United States, Italy and Spain. T cells, B-cell-depleted T cells, or PBMCs supplied cDNA or gDNA.

This sequence was found in a man in his 60s with acute or convalescent COVID-19. The rearrangement joins TRBV9 to TRBJ2-2, with 11 nucleotides matching TRBD2. The sequencing sample was made of peripheral blood. CDR3 in amino acids: CASGLAVNTGELFF. CDR3 DNA: TGTGCCTCGGGACTAGCGGTAAACACCGGGGAGCTGTTTTTT.